Listed below are T cell receptor beta chains from one sample, sequenced in a study of T cell responses to AZD1222 COVID-19 vaccine. Sequencing used immunoSEQ multiplex PCR; TCRdb keeps in-frame clones, though not all of them. This sample has tens of thousands of clones; over 75% occur once, and the top ten carry about 12%. This material consisted of peripheral blood, taken 28 days after the second AZD1222 dose. Receptors were obtained from an adult who received the AZD1222 COVID-19 vaccine. The CDR3 runs from the conserved cysteine through the conserved F or W. The D gene is left open where the match is weak. For some rows the clone size is stated as once, few or many, or as a class when expanded; others skip it.

clone_size: once
j_call: TRBJ2-5
v_call: TRBV29-1
d_call: TRBD2
cdr3_nt: TGCAGCGTTGAACGGGGGGACGCACAAGAGACCCAGTACTTC
cdr3_aa: CSVERGDAQETQYF

clone_size: .
j_call: TRBJ1-1
v_call: TRBV27
d_call: .
cdr3_nt: TGTGCCAGCAGTTTACCGGACTTATTCGCGAACACTGAAGCTTTCTTT
cdr3_aa: CASSLPDLFANTEAFF

clone_size: .
j_call: TRBJ2-3
v_call: TRBV12-3/TRBV12-4
d_call: .
cdr3_nt: TGTGCCAGCATTCTAACGGGAGATACGCAGTATTTT
cdr3_aa: CASILTGDTQYF

clone_size: .
j_call: TRBJ2-1
v_call: TRBV21-1
d_call: .
cdr3_nt: TGTGCCAGCAGCAAATACCGGGGGGCCGTGCAGTTCTTC
cdr3_aa: CASSKYRGAVQFF

clone_size: .
j_call: TRBJ2-7
v_call: TRBV5-1
d_call: .
cdr3_nt: TGCGCCAGCAGCTTGTTTACGGAAACCTACGAGCAGTACTTC
cdr3_aa: CASSLFTETYEQYF

clone_size: .
j_call: TRBJ1-5
v_call: TRBV7-2
d_call: .
cdr3_nt: TGTGCCAGCAGCTTAGTCGGGGGGCACAATCAGCCCCAGCATTTT
cdr3_aa: CASSLVGGHNQPQHF

clone_size: .
j_call: TRBJ2-7
v_call: TRBV27
d_call: TRBD2
cdr3_nt: TGTGCCAGCAGTGCGGGGGGGCCTTGGAACGAGCAGTACTTC
cdr3_aa: CASSAGGPWNEQYF

clone_size: once
j_call: TRBJ2-7
v_call: TRBV4-2
d_call: TRBD2
cdr3_nt: TGTGCCAGCAGCCAAGTTACCCAACGGGCTAGCGGGTCCTACGAGCAGTACTTC
cdr3_aa: CASSQVTQRASGSYEQYF

clone_size: .
j_call: TRBJ2-2
v_call: TRBV24-1
d_call: TRBD2
cdr3_nt: TGTGCCACCAGTGGACTAGCGGGAGAACGGGAGCTGTTTTTT
cdr3_aa: CATSGLAGERELFF

clone_size: .
j_call: TRBJ2-2
v_call: TRBV28
d_call: .
cdr3_nt: TGTGCCAGCAGTTTGCGTCAGGTGGGCGGGGAGCTGTTTTTT
cdr3_aa: CASSLRQVGGELFF

clone_size: .
j_call: TRBJ1-5
v_call: TRBV12-3/TRBV12-4
d_call: TRBD1
cdr3_nt: TGTGCCAGCGACAGGGGCAATCAGCCCCAGCATTTT
cdr3_aa: CASDRGNQPQHF

clone_size: .
j_call: TRBJ2-1
v_call: TRBV27
d_call: .
cdr3_nt: TGTGCCAGCAGTTTAAGGAATGAGCAGTTCTTC
cdr3_aa: CASSLRNEQFF

clone_size: .
j_call: TRBJ1-1
v_call: TRBV20-1
d_call: .
cdr3_nt: TGCAGTGCTAGTCCCGTGGTCGGGATGAACACTGAAGCTTTCTTT
cdr3_aa: CSASPVVGMNTEAFF

clone_size: .
j_call: TRBJ1-6
v_call: TRBV7-8
d_call: TRBD1
cdr3_nt: TGTGCCAGCAGCTTAGTTCGGCAGGGGGCGGGAAATTCACCCCTCCACTTT
cdr3_aa: CASSLVRQGAGNSPLHF

clone_size: .
j_call: TRBJ2-2
v_call: TRBV18
d_call: .
cdr3_nt: TGTGCCAGCTCACCAAATCCGGGGGCGAGCACCGGGGAGCTGTTTTTT
cdr3_aa: CASSPNPGASTGELFF

clone_size: .
j_call: TRBJ1-2
v_call: TRBV20-1
d_call: TRBD1
cdr3_nt: TGCAGTGCTAGTCAGGGGGAAGTTTACGGCTACACCTTC
cdr3_aa: CSASQGEVYGYTF

clone_size: .
j_call: TRBJ1-1
v_call: TRBV5-1
d_call: .
cdr3_nt: TGCGCCAGCAGCTCAGGTGTCCTGAACACTGAAGCTTTCTTT
cdr3_aa: CASSSGVLNTEAFF

clone_size: .
j_call: TRBJ2-1
v_call: TRBV20-1
d_call: .
cdr3_nt: TGCAGTGCTAGCCCCTTAAATGAGCAGTTCTTC
cdr3_aa: CSASPLNEQFF

clone_size: .
j_call: TRBJ2-1
v_call: TRBV11-2
d_call: TRBD2
cdr3_nt: TGTGCCAGCAGCTTGGTGGTGGGCGGACTAGCGTTCGGCAATGAGCAGTTCTTC
cdr3_aa: CASSLVVGGLAFGNEQFF

clone_size: .
j_call: TRBJ2-1
v_call: TRBV6-2/TRBV6-3
d_call: TRBD1
cdr3_nt: TGTGCCAGCAGTTACAACAGGGGGAATGAGCAGTTCTTC
cdr3_aa: CASSYNRGNEQFF

clone_size: .
j_call: TRBJ1-5
v_call: TRBV27
d_call: .
cdr3_nt: TGTGCCAGCAGTTTGACACAGGGACAGCCCCAGCATTTT
cdr3_aa: CASSLTQGQPQHF

clone_size: .
j_call: TRBJ2-2
v_call: TRBV6-2/TRBV6-3
d_call: .
cdr3_nt: TGTGCCAGCAGTTACTCGCCGGTGGCAACCGGGGAGCTGTTTTTT
cdr3_aa: CASSYSPVATGELFF

clone_size: .
j_call: TRBJ1-5
v_call: TRBV11-1
d_call: .
cdr3_nt: TGTGCCAGCAGCTTAGCGGTTCTTCGAAGCAATCAGCCCCAGCATTTT
cdr3_aa: CASSLAVLRSNQPQHF

clone_size: few
j_call: TRBJ1-1
v_call: TRBV11-3
d_call: .
cdr3_nt: TGTGCCAGCAGCTTAGACTCGTCAACAGGGTTCGCTGAAGCTTTCTTT
cdr3_aa: CASSLDSSTGFAEAFF

clone_size: .
j_call: TRBJ1-2
v_call: TRBV28
d_call: .
cdr3_nt: TGTGCCAGCAGGGAAGGGCACGGAGGCTACACCTTC
cdr3_aa: CASREGHGGYTF

clone_size: once
j_call: TRBJ1-4
v_call: TRBV4-3
d_call: TRBD1
cdr3_nt: TGCGCCAGCAGCCAAGGCACAGGGGAGTGGGAAAAACTGTTTTTT
cdr3_aa: CASSQGTGEWEKLFF

clone_size: few
j_call: TRBJ1-1
v_call: TRBV27
d_call: .
cdr3_nt: TGTGCCAGCAGTCCAACGGGGCACACTGAAGCTTTCTTT
cdr3_aa: CASSPTGHTEAFF

clone_size: once
j_call: TRBJ1-2
v_call: TRBV28
d_call: .
cdr3_nt: TGTGCCAGCAGTTTAGAAGGGTTTGAATATGGCTACACCTTC
cdr3_aa: CASSLEGFEYGYTF

clone_size: .
j_call: TRBJ2-3
v_call: TRBV7-2
d_call: .
cdr3_nt: TGTGCCAGCAGCTTGGCGGGATATGAGGTTGATACGCAGTATTTT
cdr3_aa: CASSLAGYEVDTQYF

clone_size: .
j_call: TRBJ1-5
v_call: TRBV30
d_call: .
cdr3_nt: TGTGCCTGGAGTGTACAAAGGCAGGGAAATCAGCCCCAGCATTTT
cdr3_aa: CAWSVQRQGNQPQHF

clone_size: .
j_call: TRBJ1-6
v_call: TRBV3-1/TRBV3-2
d_call: .
cdr3_nt: TGTGCCAGCAGCCAAGAAGGGTCAGGGTCCTTTCCCCTCCACTTT
cdr3_aa: CASSQEGSGSFPLHF

clone_size: .
j_call: TRBJ2-3
v_call: TRBV10-3
d_call: .
cdr3_nt: TGTGCCATCAGGGCGGAGGGCACAGATACGCAGTATTTT
cdr3_aa: CAIRAEGTDTQYF

clone_size: .
j_call: TRBJ1-1
v_call: TRBV27
d_call: .
cdr3_nt: TGTGCCAGCAGTTTTAGGAGGGGTCAGGGAGTGGGGAACACTGAAGCTTTCTTT
cdr3_aa: CASSFRRGQGVGNTEAFF

clone_size: medium-sized
j_call: TRBJ2-5
v_call: TRBV7-6
d_call: TRBD1
cdr3_nt: TGTGCCAGCAGCAACCAGGGGGCGCGAGAGACCCAGTACTTC
cdr3_aa: CASSNQGARETQYF

clone_size: .
j_call: TRBJ1-2
v_call: TRBV7-8
d_call: .
cdr3_nt: TGTGCCAGCAGCCCTGGGGGTGGGAGTGACTATGGCTACACCTTC
cdr3_aa: CASSPGGGSDYGYTF

clone_size: .
j_call: TRBJ2-4
v_call: TRBV6-5
d_call: .
cdr3_nt: TGTGCCAGCAGGTGGGACGGCAAAAACATTCAGTACTTC
cdr3_aa: CASRWDGKNIQYF

clone_size: once
j_call: TRBJ1-5
v_call: TRBV29-1
d_call: .
cdr3_nt: TGCAGCGTCAGCCGGGACGGTAGCAATCAGCCCCAGCATTTT
cdr3_aa: CSVSRDGSNQPQHF

clone_size: few
j_call: TRBJ1-1
v_call: TRBV6-2/TRBV6-3
d_call: .
cdr3_nt: TGTGCCAGCAGTTACCCTCCAGGGGTTTTGGACACTGAAGCTTTCTTT
cdr3_aa: CASSYPPGVLDTEAFF

clone_size: .
j_call: TRBJ1-2
v_call: TRBV27
d_call: TRBD1
cdr3_nt: TGTGCCAGCAGTACAACGCCAGGACAGGGTTTCTATGGCTACACCTTC
cdr3_aa: CASSTTPGQGFYGYTF

clone_size: .
j_call: TRBJ2-7
v_call: TRBV7-9
d_call: .
cdr3_nt: TGTGCCAGCAGTTCTGGGACCTACGAGCAGTACTTC
cdr3_aa: CASSSGTYEQYF

clone_size: .
j_call: TRBJ2-7
v_call: TRBV20-1
d_call: .
cdr3_nt: TGCAGTGCCTCAAGTGGACACGAGCAGTACTTC
cdr3_aa: CSASSGHEQYF

clone_size: .
j_call: TRBJ1-1
v_call: TRBV7-2
d_call: TRBD1
cdr3_nt: TGTGCCAGCAGCTTCGTACAGGGGGATGGTGAAGCTTTCTTT
cdr3_aa: CASSFVQGDGEAFF

clone_size: .
j_call: TRBJ1-3
v_call: TRBV4-3
d_call: .
cdr3_nt: TGCGCCAGCAGCCAAGATGAGGGAGGATCTGGAAACACCATATATTTT
cdr3_aa: CASSQDEGGSGNTIYF

clone_size: .
j_call: TRBJ2-4
v_call: TRBV7-2
d_call: .
cdr3_nt: TGTGCCAGCAGTGGGGAGAACATTCAGTACTTC
cdr3_aa: CASSGENIQYF

clone_size: .
j_call: TRBJ1-1
v_call: TRBV3-1/TRBV3-2
d_call: TRBD1
cdr3_nt: TGTGCCAGCAGCTCGACAGGGGGTCGGGGTGAAGCTTTCTTT
cdr3_aa: CASSSTGGRGEAFF

clone_size: .
j_call: TRBJ2-3
v_call: TRBV19
d_call: .
cdr3_nt: TGTGCCAGTCAAGCCCGGGGTGAGGCAGATACGCAGTATTTT
cdr3_aa: CASQARGEADTQYF

clone_size: .
j_call: TRBJ1-2
v_call: TRBV6-5
d_call: .
cdr3_nt: TGTGCCAGCAGGTCCGGCCCCCAATATGGCTACACCTTC
cdr3_aa: CASRSGPQYGYTF

clone_size: .
j_call: TRBJ1-1
v_call: TRBV6-1
d_call: .
cdr3_nt: TGTGCCAGCAGTGATTCCGGGTGGAGAGCTTTCTTT
cdr3_aa: CASSDSGWRAFF

clone_size: once
j_call: TRBJ2-5
v_call: TRBV7-6
d_call: .
cdr3_nt: TGTGCCAGCAGCTCCTCTCCGGGGTCCCAGTACTTC
cdr3_aa: CASSSSPGSQYF

clone_size: .
j_call: TRBJ2-3
v_call: TRBV6-4
d_call: .
cdr3_nt: TGTGCCAGCAGCGAAAGAGGCACAGATACGCAGTATTTT
cdr3_aa: CASSERGTDTQYF

clone_size: .
j_call: TRBJ1-5
v_call: TRBV19
d_call: TRBD1
cdr3_nt: TGTGCCAGTAGTATTAACAGGGGGCTTTTCGGCAATCAGCCCCAGCATTTT
cdr3_aa: CASSINRGLFGNQPQHF

clone_size: .
j_call: TRBJ1-6
v_call: TRBV12-3/TRBV12-4
d_call: .
cdr3_nt: TGTGCCAGCGCTCCACCCCTCCACTTT
cdr3_aa: CASAPPLHF